Following are 10 T cell receptor beta chains from one sample sequenced in a study of T cells expressing NK-cell markers. TCRdb re-called the 5' RACE reads and gives one entry per CDR3 protein, without DNA. In total, the table holds some 500,000 distinct CDR3 sequences. Sequencing was carried out using blood T cells: a sorted CD56 or NKG2C T cell subset, CD4+ or CD8+ T cells, or bulk PBMC T cells (not recorded which). All receptors come from a woman between 50 and 59 years old in good health.

This CDR3 reads CASSPDRAQETQYF. The chain carries TRBV4-1 and TRBJ2-5; TCRdb's assignment of TRBD1 cannot be checked, as there is no DNA. Germline V gives CDR1 MGHRA, CDR2 YSYEKL. The CDR3 runs 14 residues.

The chain is built from TRBV5-1 and TRBJ2-5; the TRBD2 assignment by TCRdb is unverifiable without DNA. The CDR3 length is 15 residues. Germline assignment: CDR1 SGHRS and CDR2 YFSETQ. CDR3 sequence reads: CASSYLTSAVETQYF.

The rearrangement joins TRBV6-5 to TRBJ2-4; the TCRdb call, TRBD1, lacks DNA for checking. CDR1 MNHEY and CDR2 SVGAGI come from the germline V gene. CDR3 length: 16 amino acids. CDR3 protein: CASSEQGIGSKNIQYF.

CDR3 sequence reads: CASSFRTEHFYNSPLHF. The chain employs TRBV5-6 and TRBJ1-6. The CDR3 consists of 17 residues. Germline CDR1 SGHDT, CDR2 YYEEEE.

This sequence joins TRBV29-1 and TRBJ1-5. Germline-derived CDR1 and CDR2 are SQVTM and ANQGSEA. The CDR3 has 12 residues. The CDR3 loop reads CSPERRGQPQHF. The full variable domain, with the rest looked up from reference TRBV29-1 and TRBJ1-5, is SAVISQKPSRDICQRGTSLTIQCQVDSQVTMMFWYRQQPGQSLTLIATANQGSEATYESGFVIDKFPISRPNLTFSTLTVSNMSPEDSSIYLCSPERRGQPQHFGDGTRLSIL.

The chain recombines TRBV6-1 with TRBJ2-1. Germline V gives CDR1 MNHNS, CDR2 SASEGT. The CDR3 spans 11 residues. The CDR3 loop is CASSEPLAEFF.

Here the CDR3 reads CASSQDAGQIYGYTF. V is TRBV4-1 and J is TRBJ1-2; TCRdb returns TRBD1, unconfirmable since there is no DNA. The CDR3 loop spans 15 amino acids. Germline V lookup: CDR1 MGHRA, CDR2 YSYEKL.

This rearrangement joins TRBV2 to TRBJ2-6; the D gene TCRdb calls, TRBD1, cannot be checked with no DNA. This CDR3 contains 14 residues. Germline CDR1 SNHLY, CDR2 FYNNEI. The CDR3 sequence: CASTRDRGANVLTF.

J is TRBJ2-1 and V is TRBV15; the D call from TCRdb, TRBD2, cannot be confirmed without DNA. Germline-derived CDR1 and CDR2 are LNHNV and YYDKDF (reference sequence). The CDR3 has 14 amino acids. CDR3 amino acids: CATSGLAGLNEQFF.

This CDR3 is CASSFRRTVSTDTQYF. This sequence joins TRBV11-1 and TRBJ2-3. Per germline, CDR1 SGHAT and CDR2 FQDESV (reference sequence). The CDR3 extends over 16 amino acids. Drawing the rest from reference TRBV11-1 and TRBJ2-3, the complete variable domain is EAEVAQSPRYKITEKSQAVAFWCDPISGHATLYWYRQILGQGPELLVQFQDESVVDDSQLPKDRFSAERLKGVDSTLKIQPAELGDSAMYLCASSFRRTVSTDTQYFGPGTRLTVL.